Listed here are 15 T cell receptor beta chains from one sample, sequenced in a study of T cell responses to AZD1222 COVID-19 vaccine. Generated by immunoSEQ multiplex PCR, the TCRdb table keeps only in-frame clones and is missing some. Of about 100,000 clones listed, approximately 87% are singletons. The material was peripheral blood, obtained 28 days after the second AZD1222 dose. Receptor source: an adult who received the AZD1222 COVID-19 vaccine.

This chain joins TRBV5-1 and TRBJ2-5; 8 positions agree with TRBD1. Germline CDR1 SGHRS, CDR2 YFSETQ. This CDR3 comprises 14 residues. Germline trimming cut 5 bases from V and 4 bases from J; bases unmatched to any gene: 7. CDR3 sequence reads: CASRGDRRGETQYF. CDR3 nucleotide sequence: TGCGCCAGCAGGGGGGACAGGAGGGGAGAGACCCAGTACTTC.

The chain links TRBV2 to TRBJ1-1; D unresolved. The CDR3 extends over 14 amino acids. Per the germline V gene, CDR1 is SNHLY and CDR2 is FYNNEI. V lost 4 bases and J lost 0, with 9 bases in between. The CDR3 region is CASSVSLVNTEAFF. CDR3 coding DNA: TGTGCCAGCAGTGTGTCGCTTGTGAACACTGAAGCTTTCTTT. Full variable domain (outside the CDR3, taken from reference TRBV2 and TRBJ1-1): EPEVTQTPSHQVTQMGQEVILRCVPISNHLYFYWYRQILGQKVEFLVSFYNNEISEKSEIFDDQFSVERPDGSNFTLKIRSTKLEDSAMYFCASSVSLVNTEAFFGQGTRLTVV.

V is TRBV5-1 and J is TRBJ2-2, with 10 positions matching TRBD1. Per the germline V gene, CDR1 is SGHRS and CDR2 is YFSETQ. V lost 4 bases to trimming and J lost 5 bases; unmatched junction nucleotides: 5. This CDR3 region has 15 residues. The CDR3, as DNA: TGCGCCAGCAGCATGCGACAGGGGGCGACCGGGGAGCTGTTTTTT. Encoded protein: CASSMRQGATGELFF.

The DNA for the CDR3 is TGTGCCAGCAGTTTACTAATATCTGGAAACACCATATATTTT. This gives the protein CASSLLISGNTIYF. V is TRBV28 and J is TRBJ1-3; D unclear. Germline values: CDR1 MDHEN, CDR2 SYDVKM. V lost 2 bases and J 1 base, leaving 6 bases between the germline ends. There are 14 residues in the CDR3.

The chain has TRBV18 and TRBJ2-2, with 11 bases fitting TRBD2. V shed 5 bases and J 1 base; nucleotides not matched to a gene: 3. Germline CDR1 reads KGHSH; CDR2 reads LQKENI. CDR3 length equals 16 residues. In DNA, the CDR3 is TGTGCCAGCTCAGCCGGGACTAGCGGGAACACCGGGGAGCTGTTTTTT. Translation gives CASSAGTSGNTGELFF.

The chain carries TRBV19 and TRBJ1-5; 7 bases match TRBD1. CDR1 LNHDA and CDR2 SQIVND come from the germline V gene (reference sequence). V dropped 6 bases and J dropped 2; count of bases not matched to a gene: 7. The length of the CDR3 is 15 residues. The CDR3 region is CASRLGQVGNQPQHF. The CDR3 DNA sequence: TGTGCCAGTAGACTAGGACAGGTGGGCAATCAGCCCCAGCATTTT.

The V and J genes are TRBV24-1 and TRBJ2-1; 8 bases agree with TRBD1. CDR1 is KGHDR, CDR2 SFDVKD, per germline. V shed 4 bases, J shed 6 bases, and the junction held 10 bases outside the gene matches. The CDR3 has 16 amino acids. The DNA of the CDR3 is TGTGCCACCAGTGACTATGGACAGGGCAGGATCAATGAGCAGTTCTTC. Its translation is CATSDYGQGRINEQFF.

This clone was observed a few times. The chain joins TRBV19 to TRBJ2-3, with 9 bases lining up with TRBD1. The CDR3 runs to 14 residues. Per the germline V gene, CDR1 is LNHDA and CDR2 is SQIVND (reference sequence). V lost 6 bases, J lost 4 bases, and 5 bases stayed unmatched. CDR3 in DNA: TGTGCCAGTAGGGACAGGGGATCGTCAGATACGCAGTATTTT. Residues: CASRDRGSSDTQYF. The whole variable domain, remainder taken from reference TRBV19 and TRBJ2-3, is DGGITQSPKYLFRKEGQNVTLSCEQNLNHDAMYWYRQDPGQGLRLIYYSQIVNDFQKGDIAEGYSVSREKKESFPLTVTSAQKNPTAFYLCASRDRGSSDTQYFGPGTRLTVL.

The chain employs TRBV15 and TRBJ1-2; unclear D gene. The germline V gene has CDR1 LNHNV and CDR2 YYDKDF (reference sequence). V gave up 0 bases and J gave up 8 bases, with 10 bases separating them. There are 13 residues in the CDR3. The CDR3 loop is CATSRDTAGGYTF. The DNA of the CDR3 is TGTGCCACCAGCAGAGACACCGCTGGGGGCTACACCTTC.

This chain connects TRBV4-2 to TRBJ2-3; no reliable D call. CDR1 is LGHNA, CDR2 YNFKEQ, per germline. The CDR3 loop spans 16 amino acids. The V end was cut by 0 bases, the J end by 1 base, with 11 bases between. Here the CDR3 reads CASSQEGGARTDTQYF. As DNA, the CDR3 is TGTGCCAGCAGCCAAGAGGGTGGAGCCCGCACAGATACGCAGTATTTT.

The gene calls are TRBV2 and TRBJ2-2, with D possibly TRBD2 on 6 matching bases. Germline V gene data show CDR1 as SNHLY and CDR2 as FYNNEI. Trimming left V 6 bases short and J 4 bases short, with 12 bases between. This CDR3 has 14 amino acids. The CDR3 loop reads CASRATTSTGELFF. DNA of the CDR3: TGTGCCAGCAGGGCAACGACTAGCACCGGGGAGCTGTTTTTT.

CDR3 protein: CASSSGTGGYQETQYF. In DNA form, the CDR3 reads TGCGCCAGCAGCTCCGGGACAGGGGGCTACCAAGAGACCCAGTACTTC. V and J are TRBV5-1 and TRBJ2-5; 12 bases match TRBD1. CDR1 SGHRS and CDR2 YFSETQ come from the germline V gene. There are 16 residues in the CDR3. V lost 3 bases, J lost 0 bases, and 3 bases stayed unmatched.

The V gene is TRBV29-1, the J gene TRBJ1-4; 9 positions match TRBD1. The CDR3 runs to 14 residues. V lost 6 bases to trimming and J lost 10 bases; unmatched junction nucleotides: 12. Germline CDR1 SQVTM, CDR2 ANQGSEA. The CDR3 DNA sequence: TGCAGCGTGGCTGTGACAGGGGGAACGGGAAAACTGTTTTTT. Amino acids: CSVAVTGGTGKLFF.

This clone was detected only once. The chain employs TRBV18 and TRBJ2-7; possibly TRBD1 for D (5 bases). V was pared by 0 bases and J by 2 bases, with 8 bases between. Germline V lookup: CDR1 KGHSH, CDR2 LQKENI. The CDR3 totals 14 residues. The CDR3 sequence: CASSPPSGPYEQYF. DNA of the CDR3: TGTGCCAGCTCACCACCCTCAGGGCCCTACGAGCAGTACTTC.

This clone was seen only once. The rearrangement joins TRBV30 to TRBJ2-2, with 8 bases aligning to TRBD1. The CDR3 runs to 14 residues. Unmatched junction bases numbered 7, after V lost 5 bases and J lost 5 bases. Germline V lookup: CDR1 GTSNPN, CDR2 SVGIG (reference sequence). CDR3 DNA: TGTGCCTGGCGAAGACAGGGGAGAACCGGGGAGCTGTTTTTT. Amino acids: CAWRRQGRTGELFF.